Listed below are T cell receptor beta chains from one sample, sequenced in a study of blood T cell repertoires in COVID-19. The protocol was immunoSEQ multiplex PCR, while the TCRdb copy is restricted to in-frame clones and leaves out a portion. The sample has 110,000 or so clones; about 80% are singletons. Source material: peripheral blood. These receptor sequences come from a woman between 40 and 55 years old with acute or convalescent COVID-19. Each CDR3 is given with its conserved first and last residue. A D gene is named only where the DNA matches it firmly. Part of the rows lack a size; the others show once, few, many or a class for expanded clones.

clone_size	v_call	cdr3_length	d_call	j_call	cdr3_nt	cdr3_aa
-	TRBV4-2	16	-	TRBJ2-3	TGTGCCAGCAGCCAAGATACGCAGGGTAGCACAGATACGCAGTATTTT	CASSQDTQGSTDTQYF
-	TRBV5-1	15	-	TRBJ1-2	TGCGCCAGCAGCTTTAATACAGGGCCCAAGGGCGGCTACACCTTC	CASSFNTGPKGGYTF
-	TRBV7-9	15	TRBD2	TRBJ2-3	TGTGCCAGCAGCCCGACTAGCGGGGGGGGTGATACGCAGTATTTT	CASSPTSGGGDTQYF
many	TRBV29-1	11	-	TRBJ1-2	TGCAGCGTTGATCACTTTTATGGCTACACCTTC	CSVDHFYGYTF
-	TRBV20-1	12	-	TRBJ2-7	TGCAGTGCTAGTGCAGGGCTGTACGAGCAGTACTTC	CSASAGLYEQYF
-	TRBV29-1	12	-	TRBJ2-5	TGCAGCGCCAAGGCAGGGGCCGAGACCCAGTACTTC	CSAKAGAETQYF
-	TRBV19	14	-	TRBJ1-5	TGTGCCAGTAGTATAGAACGAGGAGATCAGCCCCAGCATTTT	CASSIERGDQPQHF
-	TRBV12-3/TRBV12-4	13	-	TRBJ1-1	TGTGCCAGCAGTCTGACATCTAACACTGAAGCTTTCTTT	CASSLTSNTEAFF
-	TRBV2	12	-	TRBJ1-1	TGTGCCAGCAGTGAACAGGAAGCTGAAGCTTTCTTT	CASSEQEAEAFF
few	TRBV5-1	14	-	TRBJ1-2	TGCGCCAGCAGTCTTCGCGACACCCTCTATGGCTACACCTTC	CASSLRDTLYGYTF
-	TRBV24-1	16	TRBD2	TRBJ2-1	TGTGCCACCAGTGATGCTAGCGGGGGGGCCCTCAATGAGCAGTTCTTC	CATSDASGGALNEQFF
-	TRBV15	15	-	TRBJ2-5	TGTGCCACCAGCAGAGCAGGTAACAGGCAAGAGACCCAGTACTTC	CATSRAGNRQETQYF
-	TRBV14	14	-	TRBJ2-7	TGTGCCAGCAGCCAAATCTACAGCTCCTACGAGCAGTACTTC	CASSQIYSSYEQYF
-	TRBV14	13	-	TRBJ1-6	TGTGCCAGCAGCCCAAACCTAAATTCACCCCTCCACTTT	CASSPNLNSPLHF
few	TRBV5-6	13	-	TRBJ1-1	TGTGCCAGCAGCTTGAAGCTGAACACTGAAGCTTTCTTT	CASSLKLNTEAFF
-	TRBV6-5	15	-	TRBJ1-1	TGTGCCAGCACCCCAGTCCGCAGGTCGAACACTGAAGCTTTCTTT	CASTPVRRSNTEAFF
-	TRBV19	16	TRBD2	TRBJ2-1	TGTGCCAGTAGTATCGGGGGACTAGCGGGATACAATGAGCAGTTCTTC	CASSIGGLAGYNEQFF
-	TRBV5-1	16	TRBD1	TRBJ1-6	TGCGCCAGCAGCTTGAATCAGGGACAGGGGCGGTCACCCCTCCACTTT	CASSLNQGQGRSPLHF
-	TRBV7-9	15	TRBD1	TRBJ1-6	TGTGCCAGCAGCGCTGGGACAGCTTATAATTCACCCCTCCACTTT	CASSAGTAYNSPLHF
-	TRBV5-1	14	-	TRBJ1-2	TGCGCCAGCAGCTTGGCCCCCTCTTCCCATGGCTACACCTTC	CASSLAPSSHGYTF
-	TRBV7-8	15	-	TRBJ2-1	TGTGCCAGCAGCCGAGGGGCAGTTTCCTACAATGAGCAGTTCTTC	CASSRGAVSYNEQFF
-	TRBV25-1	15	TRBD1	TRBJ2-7	TGTGCCAGCAGTGACCCGGCGACAGGGGTCTACGAGCAGTACTTC	CASSDPATGVYEQYF
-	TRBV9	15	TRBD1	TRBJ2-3	TGTGCCAGCAGCTCCGGGACAGCCACGGGAGATACGCAGTATTTT	CASSSGTATGDTQYF
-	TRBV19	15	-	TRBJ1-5	TGTGCCAGTGCACCCAGTGACAGGCTCATGTACCCCCAGCATTTT	CASAPSDRLMYPQHF
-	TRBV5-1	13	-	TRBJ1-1	TGCGCCAGCAGCTCGACAGTCCGGACTGAAGCTTTCTTT	CASSSTVRTEAFF
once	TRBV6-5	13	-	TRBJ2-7	TGTGCCAGCAGCCAGGGGTCGACAGGCCCCCGGAACTTC	CASSQGSTGPRNF
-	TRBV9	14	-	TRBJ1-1	TGTGCCAGCAGCGTAGTGTCGGGTAGCACTGAAGCTTTCTTT	CASSVVSGSTEAFF
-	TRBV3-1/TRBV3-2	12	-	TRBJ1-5	TGTGCCAGCAGCCAAAGTAGTCAGCCCCAGCATTTT	CASSQSSQPQHF
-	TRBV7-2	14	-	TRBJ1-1	TGTGCCAGCAGCTTTCGGGGTGGGAACACTGAAGCTTTCTTT	CASSFRGGNTEAFF
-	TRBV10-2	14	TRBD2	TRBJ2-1	TGCGCCAGCAGTGAACTAGCGGCAAACAATGAGCAGTTCTTC	CASSELAANNEQFF
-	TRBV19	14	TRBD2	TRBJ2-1	TGTGCCACAAGGGGCGGGGGGGCCAGCAATGAGCAGTTCTTC	CATRGGGASNEQFF
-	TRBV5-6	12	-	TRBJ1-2	TGTGCCAGCAGCTTGTCGACAGATGGCTACACCTTC	CASSLSTDGYTF
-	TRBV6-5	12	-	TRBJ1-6	TGTGCCAGCACAGGGGATAAGGGGGTCCTCCACTTT	CASTGDKGVLHF
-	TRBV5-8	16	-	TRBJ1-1	TGTGCCAGCAGGACTGGACAGCCACTATCCAACACTGAAGCTTTCTTT	CASRTGQPLSNTEAFF
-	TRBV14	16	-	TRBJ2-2	TGTGCCAGCAGCTCAAGGCGGCCTCCTTTCACCGGGGAGCTGTTTTTT	CASSSRRPPFTGELFF
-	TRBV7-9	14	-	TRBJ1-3	TGTGCCAGCAGCTTACGGGGAGATGGAAACACCATATATTTT	CASSLRGDGNTIYF